The rows below give T cell receptor beta chains drawn from one sample of a study of blood T cells in healthy people across ages. TCRdb passed the 5' RACE reads through MiXCR, listing each CDR3 protein once. This table holds some 550,000 distinct CDR3 sequences, under 55% found once. Source material: blood. All receptors come from a man older than 75 in good health. Each CDR3 is given with its conserved first and last residue. A D gene is named only where the DNA matches it firmly. Size is omitted from some rows. Given values are once, few, many or a class for expanded clones.

d_call: TRBD2; clone_size: few; v_call: TRBV2; j_call: TRBJ2-7; cdr3_aa: CASSVAAGGLYEQYF; cdr3_nt: TGTGCCAGCAGTGTGGCAGCGGGAGGGTTATACGAGCAGTACTTC
d_call: NA; clone_size: few; v_call: TRBV7-2; j_call: TRBJ1-1; cdr3_aa: CASSSPLGYTEAFF; cdr3_nt: TGTGCCAGCAGCTCACCGCTGGGGTACACTGAAGCTTTCTTT
d_call: NA; clone_size: NA; v_call: TRBV7-9; j_call: TRBJ2-7; cdr3_aa: CASSLEHSDPYEQYF; cdr3_nt: TGTGCCAGCAGCTTAGAACACTCAGATCCCTACGAGCAGTACTTC
d_call: NA; clone_size: few; v_call: TRBV15; j_call: TRBJ2-7; cdr3_aa: CATSRELGQPEEQYF; cdr3_nt: TGTGCCACCAGCAGAGAGCTAGGACAGCCAGAGGAGCAGTACTTC
d_call: TRBD1; clone_size: NA; v_call: TRBV5-1; j_call: TRBJ1-1; cdr3_aa: CASSVLTGGNEAFF; cdr3_nt: TGCGCCAGCAGCGTGTTGACAGGGGGAAATGAAGCTTTCTTT
d_call: TRBD1; clone_size: few; v_call: TRBV6-6; j_call: TRBJ2-4; cdr3_aa: CASSPQGARDEQYF; cdr3_nt: TGTGCCAGCAGTCCTCAGGGGGCGAGGGATGAGCAGTACTTC
d_call: TRBD2; clone_size: NA; v_call: TRBV29-1; j_call: TRBJ2-3; cdr3_aa: CSSSPRGGSVDTQYF; cdr3_nt: TGCAGCTCCTCCCCCCGGGGGGGGTCGGTAGATACGCAGTATTTT
d_call: TRBD1; clone_size: NA; v_call: TRBV5-1; j_call: TRBJ2-3; cdr3_aa: CASSLVGQRTDTQYF; cdr3_nt: TGCGCCAGCAGCTTGGTGGGACAGCGCACAGATACGCAGTATTTT
d_call: NA; clone_size: few; v_call: TRBV3-1; j_call: TRBJ2-5; cdr3_aa: CASSQRSGGQQETQYF; cdr3_nt: TGTGCCAGCAGCCAAAGATCCGGGGGCCAACAAGAGACCCAGTACTTC
d_call: NA; clone_size: few; v_call: TRBV7-9; j_call: TRBJ2-7; cdr3_aa: CASSTTPRQYEQYF; cdr3_nt: TGTGCCAGCAGCACCACCCCCCGACAGTACGAGCAGTACTTC
d_call: NA; clone_size: few; v_call: TRBV3-1; j_call: TRBJ1-2; cdr3_aa: CASSQPGNYGYTF; cdr3_nt: TGTGCCAGCAGCCAACCGGGGAACTATGGCTACACCTTC
d_call: TRBD1; clone_size: NA; v_call: TRBV2; j_call: TRBJ2-1; cdr3_aa: CASSGRDRGSNEQFF; cdr3_nt: TGTGCCAGCAGCGGCAGGGACAGGGGGAGTAATGAGCAGTTCTTC
d_call: NA; clone_size: NA; v_call: TRBV7-2; j_call: TRBJ2-7; cdr3_aa: CASSPDQRAAYF; cdr3_nt: TGTGCCAGCAGCCCTGACCAGCGGGCCGCGTACTTC
d_call: NA; clone_size: NA; v_call: TRBV12-5; j_call: TRBJ2-2; cdr3_aa: CAASFSSSGELFF; cdr3_nt: TGTGCTGCCAGTTTCAGTAGTTCCGGGGAGCTGTTTTTT
d_call: NA; clone_size: NA; v_call: TRBV20-1; j_call: TRBJ2-7; cdr3_aa: CSASLRTSPSYEQYF; cdr3_nt: TGCAGTGCTAGCCTTAGGACATCACCTTCCTACGAGCAGTACTTC
d_call: NA; clone_size: few; v_call: TRBV5-1; j_call: TRBJ2-5; cdr3_aa: CASRSMPGGLEETQYF; cdr3_nt: TGCGCCAGCAGATCAATGCCCGGGGGTTTAGAAGAGACCCAGTACTTC
d_call: NA; clone_size: NA; v_call: TRBV5-5; j_call: TRBJ2-3; cdr3_aa: CASSFRALVDTQYF; cdr3_nt: TGTGCCAGCAGCTTCCGGGCACTCGTGGATACGCAGTATTTT
d_call: NA; clone_size: NA; v_call: TRBV5-1; j_call: TRBJ2-3; cdr3_aa: CASSLAGAGADTQYF; cdr3_nt: TGCGCCAGCAGCTTGGCGGGGGCAGGAGCAGATACGCAGTATTTT
d_call: TRBD1; clone_size: NA; v_call: TRBV6-5; j_call: TRBJ2-1; cdr3_aa: CASSYGQGAANEQFF; cdr3_nt: TGTGCCAGCAGTTACGGGCAGGGGGCGGCCAATGAGCAGTTCTTC
d_call: NA; clone_size: few; v_call: TRBV12-3/TRBV12-4; j_call: TRBJ2-1; cdr3_aa: CASTTGHMGNSRDEQFF; cdr3_nt: TGTGCCAGCACCACAGGCCATATGGGGAATTCTCGGGATGAGCAGTTCTTC
d_call: TRBD1; clone_size: NA; v_call: TRBV4-3; j_call: TRBJ2-1; cdr3_aa: CASSHQDRGYEQFF; cdr3_nt: TGCGCCAGCAGCCACCAAGACAGGGGGTATGAGCAGTTCTTC
d_call: TRBD2; clone_size: NA; v_call: TRBV11-2; j_call: TRBJ2-3; cdr3_aa: CASSFPTGTSRIPDTQYF; cdr3_nt: TGTGCCAGCAGCTTCCCGACAGGGACTAGCCGGATACCAGATACGCAGTATTTT
d_call: NA; clone_size: NA; v_call: TRBV20-1; j_call: TRBJ2-3; cdr3_aa: CSARDMVAAAWTDTQYF; cdr3_nt: TGCAGTGCTAGAGATATGGTAGCGGCAGCTTGGACAGATACGCAGTATTTT
d_call: NA; clone_size: NA; v_call: TRBV7-2; j_call: TRBJ1-2; cdr3_aa: CASSLTPTVNYGYTF; cdr3_nt: TGTGCCAGCAGCTTAACCCCGACCGTGAACTATGGCTACACCTTC
d_call: NA; clone_size: NA; v_call: TRBV7-2; j_call: TRBJ2-6; cdr3_aa: CASSTYGHSGANVLTF; cdr3_nt: TGTGCCAGCAGCACCTACGGCCACTCTGGGGCCAACGTCCTGACTTTC
d_call: NA; clone_size: many; v_call: TRBV6-6; j_call: TRBJ2-3; cdr3_aa: CANSQRGTDTQYF; cdr3_nt: TGTGCCAACTCCCAGCGGGGCACAGATACGCAGTATTTT
d_call: NA; clone_size: few; v_call: TRBV12-3/TRBV12-4; j_call: TRBJ2-1; cdr3_aa: CASSLRGGGEQFF; cdr3_nt: TGTGCCAGCAGTTTACGGGGTGGCGGCGAGCAGTTCTTC
d_call: TRBD1; clone_size: few; v_call: TRBV7-2; j_call: TRBJ2-7; cdr3_aa: CASSPTTGATGNEQYF; cdr3_nt: TGTGCCAGCAGCCCAACGACAGGGGCCACAGGGAACGAGCAGTACTTC
d_call: NA; clone_size: few; v_call: TRBV6-5; j_call: TRBJ2-5; cdr3_aa: CASRDGNQETQYF; cdr3_nt: TGTGCCAGCAGAGATGGGAACCAAGAGACCCAGTACTTC
d_call: TRBD1; clone_size: NA; v_call: TRBV25-1; j_call: TRBJ2-1; cdr3_aa: CASSDRGYDEQFF; cdr3_nt: TGTGCCAGCAGTGACAGGGGGTATGATGAGCAGTTCTTC
d_call: NA; clone_size: few; v_call: TRBV20-1; j_call: TRBJ2-3; cdr3_aa: CSVAERNTQYF; cdr3_nt: TGCAGTGTAGCTGAGCGAAATACGCAGTATTTT
d_call: NA; clone_size: NA; v_call: TRBV5-1; j_call: TRBJ2-7; cdr3_aa: CASSPEGSSYEQYF; cdr3_nt: TGCGCCAGCAGCCCGGAAGGGAGCTCCTACGAGCAGTACTTC
d_call: NA; clone_size: few; v_call: TRBV7-2; j_call: TRBJ2-1; cdr3_aa: CASSFDRFNNEQFF; cdr3_nt: TGTGCCAGCAGCTTTGACAGATTTAACAATGAGCAGTTCTTC
d_call: NA; clone_size: NA; v_call: TRBV3-1; j_call: TRBJ2-7; cdr3_aa: CASSQDFLSSYEQYF; cdr3_nt: TGTGCCAGCAGCCAAGACTTTCTGAGCTCCTACGAGCAGTACTTC
d_call: NA; clone_size: NA; v_call: TRBV4-3; j_call: TRBJ1-3; cdr3_aa: CASSQDPGNTIYF; cdr3_nt: TGCGCCAGCAGCCAAGATCCGGGGAACACCATATATTTT
d_call: NA; clone_size: NA; v_call: TRBV7-2; j_call: TRBJ2-3; cdr3_aa: CASSLDPRTDTQYF; cdr3_nt: TGTGCCAGCAGCTTAGACCCCCGCACAGATACGCAGTATTTT
d_call: NA; clone_size: NA; v_call: TRBV25-1; j_call: TRBJ2-3; cdr3_aa: CASSYGDESPDTQYF; cdr3_nt: TGTGCCAGCAGCTACGGGGACGAGTCTCCAGATACGCAGTATTTT
d_call: TRBD2; clone_size: few; v_call: TRBV12-3/TRBV12-4; j_call: TRBJ2-3; cdr3_aa: CASSPRPGLAGGPPTSTDTQYF; cdr3_nt: TGTGCCAGCAGTCCCCGACCGGGACTAGCGGGGGGCCCCCCCACTAGCACAGATACGCAGTATTTT
d_call: TRBD1; clone_size: few; v_call: TRBV20-1; j_call: TRBJ1-1; cdr3_aa: CSATRQGSTEAFF; cdr3_nt: TGCAGTGCTACCCGACAGGGCTCCACTGAAGCTTTCTTT
d_call: NA; clone_size: NA; v_call: TRBV6-2/TRBV6-3; j_call: TRBJ1-5; cdr3_aa: CASSYRGGLPQHF; cdr3_nt: TGTGCCAGCAGTTACAGGGGCGGTCTGCCCCAGCATTTT
d_call: NA; clone_size: NA; v_call: TRBV21-1; j_call: TRBJ1-2; cdr3_aa: CASSKKTGTCNYGYTF; cdr3_nt: TGTGCCAGCAGCAAAAAGACCGGGACCTGTAACTATGGCTACACCTTC
d_call: NA; clone_size: NA; v_call: TRBV28; j_call: TRBJ2-1; cdr3_aa: CASSPGSIHNEQFF; cdr3_nt: TGTGCCAGCAGTCCCGGGAGCATCCACAATGAGCAGTTCTTC
d_call: TRBD1; clone_size: NA; v_call: TRBV7-6; j_call: TRBJ2-2; cdr3_aa: CASSFGQGILTGELFF; cdr3_nt: TGTGCCAGCAGCTTTGGACAGGGAATTTTGACCGGGGAGCTGTTTTTT
d_call: TRBD2; clone_size: NA; v_call: TRBV6-2/TRBV6-3; j_call: TRBJ2-7; cdr3_aa: CASRTSGRSSYEQYF; cdr3_nt: TGTGCCAGCCGGACTAGCGGGAGGTCGTCCTACGAGCAGTACTTC
d_call: NA; clone_size: few; v_call: TRBV28; j_call: TRBJ1-2; cdr3_aa: CASSLQDGYTF; cdr3_nt: TGTGCCAGCAGTTTGCAGGATGGCTACACCTTC
d_call: NA; clone_size: few; v_call: TRBV5-6; j_call: TRBJ2-5; cdr3_aa: CASSLYPGETQYF; cdr3_nt: TGTGCCAGCAGCTTGTATCCAGGAGAGACCCAGTACTTC
d_call: NA; clone_size: NA; v_call: TRBV7-9; j_call: TRBJ1-3; cdr3_aa: CASSSTTGTSGNTIYF; cdr3_nt: TGTGCCAGCAGCTCCACGACAGGAACCTCTGGAAACACCATATATTTT
d_call: NA; clone_size: NA; v_call: TRBV7-6; j_call: TRBJ2-3; cdr3_aa: CASSSRLRDTQYF; cdr3_nt: TGTGCCAGCAGCTCCCGACTCAGGGATACGCAGTATTTT
d_call: NA; clone_size: NA; v_call: TRBV12-3/TRBV12-4; j_call: TRBJ2-1; cdr3_aa: CASKREGAEQFF; cdr3_nt: TGTGCCAGCAAGAGGGAAGGGGCTGAGCAGTTCTTC
d_call: NA; clone_size: once; v_call: TRBV7-6; j_call: TRBJ2-5; cdr3_aa: CASSLFALGRQETQYF; cdr3_nt: TGTGCCAGCAGCTTATTCGCCCTCGGAAGACAAGAGACCCAGTACTTC
d_call: TRBD1; clone_size: NA; v_call: TRBV2; j_call: TRBJ2-5; cdr3_aa: CASGGQGAKQETQYF; cdr3_nt: TGTGCCAGCGGGGGACAGGGGGCGAAACAAGAGACCCAGTACTTC
d_call: TRBD1; clone_size: NA; v_call: TRBV27; j_call: TRBJ1-2; cdr3_aa: CASRTGDNYGYTF; cdr3_nt: TGTGCCAGCAGAACAGGGGACAACTATGGCTACACCTTC
d_call: NA; clone_size: once; v_call: TRBV7-2; j_call: TRBJ2-7; cdr3_aa: CASSLGVGNSYEQYF; cdr3_nt: TGTGCCAGCAGCTTAGGGGTGGGTAACTCCTACGAGCAGTACTTC
d_call: NA; clone_size: many; v_call: TRBV6-6; j_call: TRBJ2-5; cdr3_aa: CASSFRNQETQYF; cdr3_nt: TGTGCCAGCAGTTTCCGGAACCAAGAGACCCAGTACTTC
d_call: TRBD1; clone_size: many; v_call: TRBV6-6; j_call: TRBJ2-5; cdr3_aa: CASLNLPLTGGQETQYF; cdr3_nt: TGTGCCAGCCTGAACCTCCCCCTGACAGGGGGCCAGGAGACCCAGTACTTC
d_call: NA; clone_size: NA; v_call: TRBV3-1; j_call: TRBJ2-5; cdr3_aa: CASSQVVQAQTQYF; cdr3_nt: TGTGCCAGCAGCCAAGTAGTACAGGCGCAGACCCAGTACTTC
d_call: NA; clone_size: NA; v_call: TRBV5-1; j_call: TRBJ2-5; cdr3_aa: CASSMDGAGETQYF; cdr3_nt: TGCGCCAGCAGCATGGACGGGGCCGGGGAGACCCAGTACTTC
d_call: TRBD2; clone_size: few; v_call: TRBV4-2; j_call: TRBJ2-7; cdr3_aa: CASSQGREGTYEQYF; cdr3_nt: TGTGCCAGCAGCCAGGGAAGGGAGGGGACCTACGAGCAGTACTTC
d_call: NA; clone_size: NA; v_call: TRBV5-5; j_call: TRBJ1-1; cdr3_aa: CASSSTGIAPEAFF; cdr3_nt: TGTGCCAGCAGCTCTACAGGGATTGCCCCTGAAGCTTTCTTT